The sequence of this T cell receptor (beta chain) was determined in a study of blood T cell repertoires in COVID-19. In Cohort 3, a recovered donor had either two negative PCRs, clearance, or symptom resolution. Germline V lookup: CDR1 SGHRS, CDR2 YFSETQ. This CDR3 is 17 amino acids long. V lost 6 bases and J 3 bases, leaving 21 bases between the germline ends. Sequenced by immunoSEQ multiplex PCR; TCRdb stores in-frame clones only, minus some. The sample contains under 200,000 clones, roughly 90% of which appear only once. Specimen: PBMCs or T cells enriched from blood (not recorded which). The sequence came from a woman aged 45-59 years who had recovered from COVID-19. V is TRBV5-1 and J is TRBJ1-4, with no clear D. The CDR3 protein is CASTLSTGPGANEKLFF. DNA of the CDR3: TGCGCCAGCACCCTCTCGACCGGGCCGGGAGCTAATGAAAAACTGTTTTTT.